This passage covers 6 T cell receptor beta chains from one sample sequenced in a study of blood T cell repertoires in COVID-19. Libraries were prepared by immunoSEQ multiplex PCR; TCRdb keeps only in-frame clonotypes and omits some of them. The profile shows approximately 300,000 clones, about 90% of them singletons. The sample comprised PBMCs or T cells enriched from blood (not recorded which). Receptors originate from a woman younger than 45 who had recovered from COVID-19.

Here the CDR3 reads CAWSVRRAPGELFF. The CDR3 DNA sequence: TGTGCCTGGAGTGTACGGCGGGCCCCCGGGGAGCTGTTTTTT. The chain is built from TRBV30 and TRBJ2-2; a possible D gene is TRBD2 (5 bases). Trimming shortened V by 0 bases and J by 6 bases, and 11 bases separated the two germline ends. CDR1 and CDR2 from the germline V gene are GTSNPN and SVGIG (reference sequence). This CDR3 has 14 residues. Looking up the rest from reference TRBV30 and TRBJ2-2 gives the full variable domain: SQTIHQWPATLVQPVGSPLSLECTVEGTSNPNLYWYRQAAGRGLQLLFYSVGIGQISSEVPQNLSASRPQDRQFILSSKKLLLSDSGFYLCAWSVRRAPGELFFGEGSRLTVL.

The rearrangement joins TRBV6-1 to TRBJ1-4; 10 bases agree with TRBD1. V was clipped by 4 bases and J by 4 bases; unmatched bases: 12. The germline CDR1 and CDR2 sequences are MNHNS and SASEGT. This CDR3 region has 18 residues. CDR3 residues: CASSGETGQGGRNEKLFF. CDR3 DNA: TGTGCCAGCAGTGGAGAAACTGGACAGGGGGGCCGTAATGAAAAACTGTTTTTT.

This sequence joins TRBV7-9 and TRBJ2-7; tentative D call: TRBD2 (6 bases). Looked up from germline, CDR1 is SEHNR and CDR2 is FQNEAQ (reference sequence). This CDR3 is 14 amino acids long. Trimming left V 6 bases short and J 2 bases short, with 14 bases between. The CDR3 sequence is CASSPSAGTYEQYF. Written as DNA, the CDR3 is TGTGCCAGCAGTCCTAGCGCAGGAACCTACGAGCAGTACTTC. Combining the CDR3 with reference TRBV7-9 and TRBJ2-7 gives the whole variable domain DTGVSQNPRHKITKRGQNVTFRCDPISEHNRLYWYRQTLGQGPEFLTYFQNEAQLEKSRLLSDRFSAERPKGSFSTLEIQRTEQGDSAMYLCASSPSAGTYEQYFGPGTRLTVT.

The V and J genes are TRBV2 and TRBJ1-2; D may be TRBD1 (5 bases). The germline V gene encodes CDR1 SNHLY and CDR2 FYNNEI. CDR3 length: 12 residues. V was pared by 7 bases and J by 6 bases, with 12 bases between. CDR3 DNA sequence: TGTGCCAGCACCGACAGAGGAGATGGCTACACCTTC. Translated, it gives CASTDRGDGYTF.

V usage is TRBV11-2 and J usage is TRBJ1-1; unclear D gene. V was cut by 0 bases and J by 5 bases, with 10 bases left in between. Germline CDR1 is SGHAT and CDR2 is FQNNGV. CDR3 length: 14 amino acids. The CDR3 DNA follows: TGTGCCAGCAGCTTAGATCGGGTAGGAACTGAAGCTTTCTTT. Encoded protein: CASSLDRVGTEAFF.

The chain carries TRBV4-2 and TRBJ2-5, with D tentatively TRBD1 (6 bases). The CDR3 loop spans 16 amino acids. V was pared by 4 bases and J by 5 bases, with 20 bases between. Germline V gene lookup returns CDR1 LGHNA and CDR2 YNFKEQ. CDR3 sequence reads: CASSPSPNREGETQYF. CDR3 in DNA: TGTGCCAGCAGCCCTAGCCCTAACAGGGAAGGGGAGACCCAGTACTTC.